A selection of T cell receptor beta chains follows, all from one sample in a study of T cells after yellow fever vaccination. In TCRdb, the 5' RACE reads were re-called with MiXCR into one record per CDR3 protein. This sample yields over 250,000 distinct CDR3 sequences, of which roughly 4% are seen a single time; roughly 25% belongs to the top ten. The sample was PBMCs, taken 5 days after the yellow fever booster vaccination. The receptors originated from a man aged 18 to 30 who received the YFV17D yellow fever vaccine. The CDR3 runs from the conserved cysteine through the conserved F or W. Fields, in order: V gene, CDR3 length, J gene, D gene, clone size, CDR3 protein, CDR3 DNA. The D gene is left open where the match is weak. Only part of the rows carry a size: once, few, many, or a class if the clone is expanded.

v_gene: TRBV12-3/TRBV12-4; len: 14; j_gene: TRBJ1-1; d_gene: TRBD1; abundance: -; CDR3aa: CASRLGQGNTEAFF; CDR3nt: TGTGCCAGCAGACTCGGACAGGGCAACACTGAAGCTTTCTTT
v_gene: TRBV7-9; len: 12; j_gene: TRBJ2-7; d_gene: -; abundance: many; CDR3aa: CASSFHLNEQYF; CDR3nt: TGTGCCAGCAGTTTTCATCTGAACGAGCAGTACTTC
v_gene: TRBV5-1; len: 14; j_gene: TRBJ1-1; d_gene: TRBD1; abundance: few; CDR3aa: CASSLTGTDTEAFF; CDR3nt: TGCGCCAGCAGCTTGACCGGGACAGACACTGAAGCTTTCTTT
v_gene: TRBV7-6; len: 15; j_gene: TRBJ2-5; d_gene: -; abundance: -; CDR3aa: CASSFGTYNQETQYF; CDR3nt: TGTGCCAGCAGCTTCGGGACGTATAACCAAGAGACCCAGTACTTC
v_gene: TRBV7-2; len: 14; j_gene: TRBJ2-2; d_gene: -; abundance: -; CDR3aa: CASSRATNTGELFF; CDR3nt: TGTGCCAGCAGCCGAGCCACAAACACCGGGGAGCTGTTTTTT
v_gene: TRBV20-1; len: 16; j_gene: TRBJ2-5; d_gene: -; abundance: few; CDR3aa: CSARVPGTGDSETQYF; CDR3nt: TGCAGTGCTAGAGTTCCGGGTACGGGGGACAGTGAGACCCAGTACTTC
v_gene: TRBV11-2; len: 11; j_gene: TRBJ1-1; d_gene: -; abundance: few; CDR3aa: CASAYGREAFF; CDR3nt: TGTGCCAGCGCCTACGGCCGCGAGGCTTTCTTT
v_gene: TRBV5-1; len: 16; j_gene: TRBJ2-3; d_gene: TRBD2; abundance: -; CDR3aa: CASSLEASGGSDTQYF; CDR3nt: TGCGCCAGCAGCTTGGAAGCTAGCGGGGGGTCAGATACGCAGTATTTT
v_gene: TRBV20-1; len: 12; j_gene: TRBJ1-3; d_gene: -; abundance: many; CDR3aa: CSAHTPGNTIYF; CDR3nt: TGCAGTGCTCATACTCCTGGAAACACCATATATTTT
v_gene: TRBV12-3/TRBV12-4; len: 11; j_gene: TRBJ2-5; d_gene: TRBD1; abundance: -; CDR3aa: CASSLGQGGNF; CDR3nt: TGTGCCAGCAGTTTGGGACAGGGCGGGAACTTC
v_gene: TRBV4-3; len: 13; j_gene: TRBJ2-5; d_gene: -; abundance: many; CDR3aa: CASSHRDQETQYF; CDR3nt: TGCGCCAGCAGCCACAGAGATCAAGAGACCCAGTACTTC
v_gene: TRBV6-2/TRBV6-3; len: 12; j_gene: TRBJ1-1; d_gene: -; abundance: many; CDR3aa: CASSSPGTRAFF; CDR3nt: TGTGCCAGCAGTTCTCCCGGGACTAGAGCTTTCTTT
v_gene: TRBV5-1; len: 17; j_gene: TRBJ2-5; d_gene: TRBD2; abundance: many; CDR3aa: CASSLELLAGGRETQYF; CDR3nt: TGCGCCAGCAGCTTGGAACTACTAGCGGGGGGCCGGGAGACCCAGTACTTC
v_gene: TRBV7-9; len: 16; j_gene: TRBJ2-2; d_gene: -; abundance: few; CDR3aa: CASSLMGGSRTGELFF; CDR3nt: TGTGCCAGCAGCTTGATGGGGGGATCAAGGACCGGGGAGCTGTTTTTT
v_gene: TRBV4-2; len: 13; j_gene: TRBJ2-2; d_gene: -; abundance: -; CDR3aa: CATNNRDTGELFF; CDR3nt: TGTGCCACCAACAACAGGGACACCGGGGAGCTGTTTTTT
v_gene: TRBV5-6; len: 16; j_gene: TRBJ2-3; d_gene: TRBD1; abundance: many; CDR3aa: CASSLAGQGYTDTQYF; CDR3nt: TGTGCCAGCAGCTTGGCGGGACAGGGCTACACAGATACGCAGTATTTT
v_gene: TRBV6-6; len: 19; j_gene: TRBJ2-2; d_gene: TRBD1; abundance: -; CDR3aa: CASSPVPGQGSKGTGELFF; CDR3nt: TGTGCCAGCAGCCCAGTCCCGGGACAGGGAAGTAAAGGGACCGGGGAGCTGTTTTTT
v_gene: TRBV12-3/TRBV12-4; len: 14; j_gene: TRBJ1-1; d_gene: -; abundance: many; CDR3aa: CASSLGAGATEAFF; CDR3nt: TGTGCCAGCAGTTTAGGTGCAGGGGCCACTGAAGCTTTCTTT
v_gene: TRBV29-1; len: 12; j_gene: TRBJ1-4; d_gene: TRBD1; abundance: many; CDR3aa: CSAGTGNEKLFF; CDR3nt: TGCAGCGCCGGGACAGGGAATGAAAAACTGTTTTTT
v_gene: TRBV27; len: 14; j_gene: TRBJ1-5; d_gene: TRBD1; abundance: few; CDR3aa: CASSWGTGGEPQHF; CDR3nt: TGTGCCAGCAGTTGGGGGACAGGGGGAGAGCCCCAGCATTTT
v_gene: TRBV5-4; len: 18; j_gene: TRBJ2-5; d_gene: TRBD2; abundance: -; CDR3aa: CASSWGLAGGRGQETQYF; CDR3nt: TGTGCCAGCAGCTGGGGACTAGCGGGGGGCCGCGGGCAAGAGACCCAGTACTTC
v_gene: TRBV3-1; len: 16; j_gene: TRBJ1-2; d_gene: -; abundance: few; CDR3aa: CASSQDLEGPYYGYTF; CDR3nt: TGTGCCAGCAGCCAAGATCTCGAGGGCCCCTACTATGGCTACACCTTC
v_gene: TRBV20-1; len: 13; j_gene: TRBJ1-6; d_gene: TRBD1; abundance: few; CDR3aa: CSAQTGGGSPLHF; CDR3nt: TGCAGTGCTCAGACAGGGGGCGGTTCACCCCTCCACTTT
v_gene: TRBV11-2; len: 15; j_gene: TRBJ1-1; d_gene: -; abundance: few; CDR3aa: CASSLSLGGDTEAFF; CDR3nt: TGTGCCAGCAGCTTATCATTAGGGGGGGACACTGAAGCTTTCTTT
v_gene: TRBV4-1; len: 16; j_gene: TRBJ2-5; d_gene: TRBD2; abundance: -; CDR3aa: CASSQGGTSGGETQYF; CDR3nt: TGCGCCAGCAGCCAAGGAGGGACTAGCGGGGGCGAGACCCAGTACTTC
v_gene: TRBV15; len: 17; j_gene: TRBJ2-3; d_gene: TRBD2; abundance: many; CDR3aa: CATSRDTRGGPGDTQYF; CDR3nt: TGTGCCACCAGCAGAGATACGCGGGGGGGCCCGGGAGATACGCAGTATTTT
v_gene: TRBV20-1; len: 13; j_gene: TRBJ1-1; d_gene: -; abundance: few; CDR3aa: CSASNGVGTEAFF; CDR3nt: TGCAGTGCAAGCAACGGGGTGGGGACTGAAGCTTTCTTT
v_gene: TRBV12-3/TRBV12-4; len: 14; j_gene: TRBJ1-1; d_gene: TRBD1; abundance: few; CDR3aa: CASSFWTGGSEAFF; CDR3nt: TGTGCCAGCAGTTTTTGGACAGGGGGATCTGAAGCTTTCTTT
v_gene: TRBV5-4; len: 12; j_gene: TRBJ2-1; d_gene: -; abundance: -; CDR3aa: CASSFERAEQFF; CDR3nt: TGTGCCAGCAGCTTTGAGAGGGCAGAGCAGTTCTTC
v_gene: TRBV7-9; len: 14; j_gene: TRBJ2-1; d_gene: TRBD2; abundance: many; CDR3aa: CASSLLAGGKEQFF; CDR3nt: TGTGCCAGCAGCTTGCTAGCGGGGGGGAAAGAGCAGTTCTTC
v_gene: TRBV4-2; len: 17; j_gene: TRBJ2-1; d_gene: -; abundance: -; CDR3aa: CASSQDQDSSTYNEQFF; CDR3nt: TGTGCCAGCAGCCAAGATCAGGACAGCTCAACCTACAATGAGCAGTTCTTC
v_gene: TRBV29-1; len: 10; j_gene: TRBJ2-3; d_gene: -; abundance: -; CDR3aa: CSASTDTQYF; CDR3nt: TGCAGCGCTAGCACAGATACGCAGTATTTT
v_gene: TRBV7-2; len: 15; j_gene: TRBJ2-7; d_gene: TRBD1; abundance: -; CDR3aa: CASSLLAGGSYEQYF; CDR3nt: TGTGCCAGCAGCTTATTGGCAGGGGGCTCCTACGAGCAGTACTTC
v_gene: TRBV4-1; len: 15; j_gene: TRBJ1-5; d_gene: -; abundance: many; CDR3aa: CASSERHVSNQPQHF; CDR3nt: TGCGCCAGCAGCGAGCGACACGTTAGCAATCAGCCCCAGCATTTT
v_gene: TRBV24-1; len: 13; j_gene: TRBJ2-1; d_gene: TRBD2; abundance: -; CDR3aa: CATRGLAGDEQFF; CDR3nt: TGTGCCACCAGAGGACTAGCTGGGGATGAGCAGTTCTTC
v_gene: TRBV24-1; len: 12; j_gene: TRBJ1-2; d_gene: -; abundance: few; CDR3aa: CATSVGSYGYTF; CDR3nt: TGTGCCACCAGTGTCGGCAGCTATGGCTACACCTTC
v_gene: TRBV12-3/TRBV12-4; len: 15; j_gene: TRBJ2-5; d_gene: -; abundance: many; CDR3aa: CASTPGRGAGETQYF; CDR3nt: TGTGCCAGCACCCCGGGCCGGGGGGCGGGAGAGACCCAGTACTTC
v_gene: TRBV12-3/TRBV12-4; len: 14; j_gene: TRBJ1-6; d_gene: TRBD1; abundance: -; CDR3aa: CASSAAGGDSPLHF; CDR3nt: TGTGCCAGCAGTGCGGCAGGGGGTGATTCACCCCTCCACTTT
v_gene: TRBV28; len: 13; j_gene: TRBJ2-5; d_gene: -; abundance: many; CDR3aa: CASSDREQETQYF; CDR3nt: TGTGCCAGCAGCGACCGGGAGCAGGAGACCCAGTACTTC
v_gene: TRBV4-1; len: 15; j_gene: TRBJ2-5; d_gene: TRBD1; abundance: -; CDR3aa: CASSHTGTGGETQYF; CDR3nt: TGCGCCAGCAGCCACACCGGGACAGGGGGAGAGACCCAGTACTTC
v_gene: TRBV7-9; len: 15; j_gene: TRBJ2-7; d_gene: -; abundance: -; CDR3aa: CASSLVGDNSYEQYF; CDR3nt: TGTGCCAGCAGCTTAGTAGGAGACAACTCCTACGAGCAGTACTTC
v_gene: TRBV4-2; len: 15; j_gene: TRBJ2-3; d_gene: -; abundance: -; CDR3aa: CASSLHGSSTDTQYF; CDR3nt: TGTGCCAGCAGCCTCCATGGGTCGAGCACAGATACGCAGTATTTT
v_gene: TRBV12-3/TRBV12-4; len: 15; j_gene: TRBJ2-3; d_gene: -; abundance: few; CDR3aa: CASTDGGGGTDTQYF; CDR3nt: TGTGCCAGCACCGACGGAGGGGGAGGGACAGATACGCAGTATTTT
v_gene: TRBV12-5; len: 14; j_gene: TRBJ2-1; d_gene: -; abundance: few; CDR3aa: CASGPIGTYNEQFF; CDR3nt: TGTGCTAGTGGCCCCATAGGAACCTACAATGAGCAGTTCTTC
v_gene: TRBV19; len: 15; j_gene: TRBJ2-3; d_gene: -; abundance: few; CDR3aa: CASSIFGSSTDTQYF; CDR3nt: TGTGCCAGTAGTATATTTGGTTCTAGCACAGATACGCAGTATTTT
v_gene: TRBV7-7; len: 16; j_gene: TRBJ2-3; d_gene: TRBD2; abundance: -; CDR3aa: CASSLNVAGGRDTQYF; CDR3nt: TGTGCCAGCAGCCTTAATGTAGCGGGGGGTCGGGATACGCAGTATTTT
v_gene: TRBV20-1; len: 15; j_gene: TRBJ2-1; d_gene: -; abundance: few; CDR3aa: CSARVGRGPYNEQFF; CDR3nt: TGCAGTGCTAGAGTAGGGCGGGGGCCCTACAATGAGCAGTTCTTC
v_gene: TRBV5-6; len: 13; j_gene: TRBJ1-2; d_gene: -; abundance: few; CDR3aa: CASSSGSNYGYTF; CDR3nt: TGTGCCAGCAGCTCCGGGAGTAACTATGGCTACACCTTC
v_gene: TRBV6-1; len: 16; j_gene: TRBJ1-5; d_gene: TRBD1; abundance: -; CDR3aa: CASSDPGQGANQPQHF; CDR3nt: TGTGCCAGCAGTGACCCCGGGCAGGGGGCCAATCAGCCCCAGCATTTT
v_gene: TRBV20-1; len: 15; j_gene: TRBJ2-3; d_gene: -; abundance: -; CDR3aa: CSARPGGQGTDTQYF; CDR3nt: TGCAGTGCTAGGCCCGGGGGGCAGGGCACAGATACGCAGTATTTT
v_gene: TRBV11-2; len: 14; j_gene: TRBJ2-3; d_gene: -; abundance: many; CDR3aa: CASSLYSPTDTQYF; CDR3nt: TGTGCCAGCAGCTTATATTCCCCAACAGATACGCAGTATTTT
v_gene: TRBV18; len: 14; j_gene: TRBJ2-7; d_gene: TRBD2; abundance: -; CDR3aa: CASSQTSGNYEQYF; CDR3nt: TGTGCCAGCTCACAGACTAGCGGGAACTACGAGCAGTACTTC
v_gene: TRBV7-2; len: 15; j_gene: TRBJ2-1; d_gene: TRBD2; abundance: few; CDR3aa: CASSITSGDYNEQFF; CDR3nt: TGTGCCAGCAGCATTACTAGCGGGGACTACAATGAGCAGTTCTTC
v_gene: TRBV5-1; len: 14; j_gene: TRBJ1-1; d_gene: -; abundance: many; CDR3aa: CASSVQVFNAEAFF; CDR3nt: TGCGCCAGCAGCGTACAGGTATTCAACGCTGAAGCTTTCTTT
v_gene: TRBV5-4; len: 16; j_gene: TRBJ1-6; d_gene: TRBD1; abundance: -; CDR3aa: CASTSGTGSWNSPLHF; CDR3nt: TGTGCCAGCACCTCCGGGACAGGGTCGTGGAATTCACCCCTCCACTTT
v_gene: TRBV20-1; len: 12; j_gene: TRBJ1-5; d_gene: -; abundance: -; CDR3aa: CSAREDPQPQHF; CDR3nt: TGCAGTGCTAGGGAGGATCCCCAGCCCCAGCATTTT
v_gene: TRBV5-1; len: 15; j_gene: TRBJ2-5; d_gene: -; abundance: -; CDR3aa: CASSLGPTFGETQYF; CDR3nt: TGCGCCAGCAGCTTAGGACCAACTTTTGGAGAGACCCAGTACTTC
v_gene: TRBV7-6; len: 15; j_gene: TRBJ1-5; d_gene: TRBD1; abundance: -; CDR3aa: CASSLGRGLNQPQHF; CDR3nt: TGTGCCAGCAGCTTAGGGAGGGGGCTGAATCAGCCCCAGCATTTT
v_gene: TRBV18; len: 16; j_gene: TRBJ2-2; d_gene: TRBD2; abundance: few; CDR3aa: CASSLLAGSNTGELFF; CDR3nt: TGTGCCAGCTCACTCTTAGCGGGATCTAACACCGGGGAGCTGTTTTTT
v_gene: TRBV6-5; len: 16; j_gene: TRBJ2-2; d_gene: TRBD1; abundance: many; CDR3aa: CASSYSTGGATGELFF; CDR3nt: TGTGCCAGCAGTTACTCGACAGGGGGCGCGACCGGGGAGCTGTTTTTT